This T cell receptor (beta chain) was sequenced in a study of beta chain features in type 1 diabetes. General study points: Moderate but significant shortening of TCRB CDR3s was recorded in all four CD4+ subsets from Type 1 diabetes patients.

The germline CDR1 and CDR2 sequences are SGHRS and YFSETQ. The CDR3 spans 13 residues. V lost 5 bases, J lost 7 bases, and 16 bases lay in between. Of the isolated RNA, all was reverse transcribed, and so the sequenced material was expressed TCRB transcripts. The assay was immunoSEQ multiplex PCR, and TCRdb's table has in-frame clones only and misses some. Here the sample spans 130,000 to 150,000 clones, 10% to 15% being singletons. About this clone itself: Its antigen remains unknown.

This sequence joins TRBV5-1 and TRBJ2-7; D is perhaps TRBD1 or TRBD2 (5 bases each). This clonotype was sampled from a man younger than 30 with type 1 diabetes. Input material: central memory CD4+ T cells from blood. CDR3 in DNA: TGCGCCAGCAGTGGGGACGGCGGTTCGGAGCAGTACTTC. Protein: CASSGDGGSEQYF.